The 8 T cell receptor beta chains in this list originate from one sample, sequenced in a study of T cells in women clearing cervical HPV infection. Clones were sequenced by immunoSEQ multiplex PCR, and TCRdb holds only the in-frame ones, with some missing. The listing contains about 22,000 clones. Sequences were obtained from blood buffy coat. These receptor sequences come from a woman between 18 and 70 years old with a cervical HPV16 infection that either progressed to CIN3+ or cleared (not recorded which).

Details on this clone: The read gets to within 3 residues of the CDR3 end, and the germline J gene fills in the rest. The rearrangement links TRBV4-1 to TRBJ2-1; 8 bases are a match to TRBD2. Trimming at V came to 5 bases and at J to 4 bases, leaving 13 bases not matched to a gene. Germline CDR1 is MGHRA and CDR2 is YSYEKL. The CDR3 covers 17 residues. CDR3 residues: CASSTRTSRNRYNEQFF. The covered CDR3 bases are TGCGCCAGCAGCACCCGGACTAGCCGAAACCGTTACAATGAG.

A word on this clone: The CDR3 goes on 3 residues after the read ends, and that part is filled in from the germline J gene. This rearrangement joins TRBV10-1 to TRBJ2-3; possible D gene TRBD2, 5 bases. This CDR3 has 13 residues. V was trimmed by 7 bases and J by 4 bases, leaving 12 bases between them. The germline V gene has CDR1 WNHNN and CDR2 SYGVQD (reference sequence). The CDR3 DNA, read in part, is TGCGCCAGCACCGAGGACGGGGCAGATACG. Protein sequence: CASTEDGADT. The entire CDR3 protein is CASTEDGADTQYF.

Note on this clone: The DNA ends 3 residues before the CDR3 does, and the rest of the CDR3 is filled in from the germline J gene. This rearrangement joins TRBV11-2 to TRBJ2-7, with 8 bases that match TRBD2. This CDR3 is built from 14 residues. The V and J ends lost 5 bases and 5 bases, in that order; junction bases with no gene match: 8. Germline CDR1 SGHAT, CDR2 FQNNGV. The CDR3 spells CASSQERESNEQYF. The covered CDR3 bases are TGTGCCAGCAGCCAGGAGCGGGAGAGCAACGAG.

As concerns this clone: The read is 3 residues too short to cover the CDR3 end, so that end is filled in from the germline J gene. J is TRBJ1-2 and V is TRBV18; tentative D call: TRBD1 (5 bases). Per the germline V gene, CDR1 is KGHSH and CDR2 is LQKENI. There are 15 residues in the CDR3. CDR3 DNA, as far as it was read: TGTGCCAGCTCACCGCTAGCGGGGGAGTACAATGAC. It translates to CASSPLAGEYND. The whole CDR3 protein reads CASSPLAGEYNDYTF.

Regarding this clone: Read coverage stops 3 residues before the CDR3 terminus; the germline J gene supplies the remainder. This chain joins TRBV10-3 and TRBJ2-4, with 11 bases aligning to TRBD2. The junction had 8 bases not matched to a gene; V was cut back by 0 bases and J by 7 bases. The CDR3 has 17 amino acids. Germline V gene lookup returns CDR1 ENHRY and CDR2 SYGVKD. Partial CDR3 DNA: TGTGCCATCAGTGAGTCGTCGAGGGTAGCGGGAGGGAACATT. Encoded protein: CAISESSRVAGGNI. The entire CDR3 protein reads CAISESSRVAGGNIQYF.

Regarding this clone: The CDR3 end falls 3 residues outside the read, so it is completed with the germline J gene. The genes are TRBV2 and TRBJ1-1; D call uncertain. The germline CDR1 and CDR2 sequences are SNHLY and FYNNEI. V lost 3 bases, J lost 7 bases, and 18 bases lay in between. The CDR3 runs to 15 residues. The part of the CDR3 DNA that was read is TGTGCCAGCAGTGAGTACGGCAGGTCGAAACTTGAA. This gives the protein CASSEYGRSKLE. The whole CDR3 is CASSEYGRSKLEAFF.

Concerning this clone itself: The read terminates 3 residues ahead of where the CDR3 ends, so the germline J gene completes it. The chain carries TRBV11-2 and TRBJ1-6; TRBD1 might be the D (5 bases). The CDR3 has 14 amino acids. Per germline, CDR1 SGHAT and CDR2 FQNNGV. Trimming cost V 3 bases and J 10 bases, with 13 bases left between them. Partial CDR3 DNA: TGTGCCAGCAGCTTTTCAGGGATTAGCTCACCC. It is translated as CASSFSGISSP. The full CDR3 is CASSFSGISSPLHF.

Regarding this clone: The read ends 3 residues shy of where the CDR3 ends; the end is completed using the germline J gene. This chain links TRBV7-2 with TRBJ2-7; 8 nucleotides line up with TRBD2. Germline trimming cut 3 bases from V and 4 bases from J; bases unmatched to any gene: 5. The germline CDR1 and CDR2 sequences are SGHTA and FQGNSA. The CDR3 length is 14 residues. The CDR3 sequence: CASSFLAGKYEQYF. Incomplete CDR3 DNA: TGTGCCAGCAGCTTCTTAGCGGGGAAATACGAG.